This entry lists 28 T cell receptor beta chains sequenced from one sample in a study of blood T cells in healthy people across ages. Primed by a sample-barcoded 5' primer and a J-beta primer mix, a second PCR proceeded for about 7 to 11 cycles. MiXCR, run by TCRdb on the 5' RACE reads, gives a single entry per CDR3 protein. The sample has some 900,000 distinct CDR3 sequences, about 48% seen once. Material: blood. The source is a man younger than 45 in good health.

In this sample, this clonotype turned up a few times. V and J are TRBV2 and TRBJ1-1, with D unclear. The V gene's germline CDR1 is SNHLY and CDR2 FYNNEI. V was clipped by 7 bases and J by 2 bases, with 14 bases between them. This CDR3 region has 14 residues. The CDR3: CASNSEAGNTEAFF. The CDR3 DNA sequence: TGTGCCAGCAATTCCGAGGCTGGCAACACTGAAGCTTTCTTT.

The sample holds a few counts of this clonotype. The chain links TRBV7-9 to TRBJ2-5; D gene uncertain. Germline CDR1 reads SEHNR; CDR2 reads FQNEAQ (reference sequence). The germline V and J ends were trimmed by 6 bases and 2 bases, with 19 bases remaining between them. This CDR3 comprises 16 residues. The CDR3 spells CASRRATNTDQETQYF. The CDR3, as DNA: TGTGCCAGCAGACGGGCGACGAATACGGATCAAGAGACCCAGTACTTC.

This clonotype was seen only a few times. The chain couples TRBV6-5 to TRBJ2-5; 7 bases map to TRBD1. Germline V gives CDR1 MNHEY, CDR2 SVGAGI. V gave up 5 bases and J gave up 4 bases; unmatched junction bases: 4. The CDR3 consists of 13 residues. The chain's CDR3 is CASSNRGGETQYF. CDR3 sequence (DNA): TGTGCCAGCAGTAACAGGGGCGGAGAGACCCAGTACTTC.

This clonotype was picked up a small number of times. The CDR3 is CASGEGDLKNIQYF. The CDR3 DNA sequence: TGTGCCAGCGGCGAGGGGGACCTCAAAAACATTCAGTACTTC. The V gene is TRBV2, the J gene TRBJ2-4, with D perhaps TRBD1 (6 bases). The CDR3 length is 14 residues. The V and J ends lost 8 bases and 3 bases respectively, with 14 bases between them. Per germline, CDR1 SNHLY and CDR2 FYNNEI.

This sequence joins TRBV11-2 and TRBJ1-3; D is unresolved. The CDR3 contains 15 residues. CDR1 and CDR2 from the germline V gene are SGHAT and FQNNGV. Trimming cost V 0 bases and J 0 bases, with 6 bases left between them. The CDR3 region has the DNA TGTGCCAGCAGCTTAGAAGGGATCTCTGGAAACACCATATATTTT. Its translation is CASSLEGISGNTIYF.

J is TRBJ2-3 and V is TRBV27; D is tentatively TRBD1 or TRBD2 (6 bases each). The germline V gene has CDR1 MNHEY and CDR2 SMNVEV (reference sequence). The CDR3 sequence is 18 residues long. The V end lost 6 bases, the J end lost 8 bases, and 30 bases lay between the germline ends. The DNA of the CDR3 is TGTGCCAGCAGCCCCGACCGTCCCCGGGACACCGGAGGGTCTACGCAGTATTTT. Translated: CASSPDRPRDTGGSTQYF.

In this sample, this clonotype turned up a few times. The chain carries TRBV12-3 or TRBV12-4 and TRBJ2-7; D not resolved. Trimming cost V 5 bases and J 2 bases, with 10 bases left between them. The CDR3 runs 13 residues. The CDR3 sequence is CASSVSFAYEQYF. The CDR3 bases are TGTGCCAGCAGTGTCTCTTTCGCCTACGAGCAGTACTTC.

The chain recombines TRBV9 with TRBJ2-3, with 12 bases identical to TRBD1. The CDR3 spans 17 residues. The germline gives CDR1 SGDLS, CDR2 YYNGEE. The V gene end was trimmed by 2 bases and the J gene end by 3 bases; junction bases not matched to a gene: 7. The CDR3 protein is CASSVGTGGASTDTQYF. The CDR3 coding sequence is TGTGCCAGCAGCGTTGGGACAGGGGGCGCTTCTACAGATACGCAGTATTTT.

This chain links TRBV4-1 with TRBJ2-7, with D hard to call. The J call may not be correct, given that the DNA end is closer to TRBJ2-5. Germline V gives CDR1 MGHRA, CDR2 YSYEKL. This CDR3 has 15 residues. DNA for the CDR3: TGCGCCAGCAGCCAACGCCAGGTCCCTGGTGAGACCCAGTACTTC. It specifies CASSQRQVPGETQYF.

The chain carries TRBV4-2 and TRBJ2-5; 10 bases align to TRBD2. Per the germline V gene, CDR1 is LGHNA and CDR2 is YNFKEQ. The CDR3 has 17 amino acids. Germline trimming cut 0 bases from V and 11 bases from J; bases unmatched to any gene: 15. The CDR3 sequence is CASSQERRTSGNNEQYF. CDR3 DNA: TGTGCCAGCAGCCAAGAGCGGAGGACTAGCGGAAACAATGAGCAGTACTTC.

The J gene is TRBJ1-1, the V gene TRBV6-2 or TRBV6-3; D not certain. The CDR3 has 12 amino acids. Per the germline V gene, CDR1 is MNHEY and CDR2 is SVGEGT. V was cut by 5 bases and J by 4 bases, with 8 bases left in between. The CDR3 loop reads CASSNRRTEAFF. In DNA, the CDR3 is TGTGCCAGCAGTAACAGACGCACTGAAGCTTTCTTT.

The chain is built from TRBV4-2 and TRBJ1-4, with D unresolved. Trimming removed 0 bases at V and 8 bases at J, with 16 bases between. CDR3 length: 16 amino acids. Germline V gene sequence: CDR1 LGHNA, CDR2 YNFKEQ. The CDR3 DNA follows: TGTGCCAGCAGCCAAGATGTGGCTCCAGTGCGGGAAAAACTGTTTTTT. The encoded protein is CASSQDVAPVREKLFF.

The CDR3 reads CASSPSGVRGELFF. CDR3 DNA sequence: TGTGCCAGCAGCCCCAGCGGGGTCAGGGGGGAGCTGTTTTTT. The chain employs TRBV7-8 and TRBJ2-2; 7 bases line up with TRBD2. There are 14 residues in the CDR3. Germline lookup yields CDR1 SGHVS and CDR2 FQNEAQ. Trimming cost V 5 bases and J 8 bases; bases outside gene matches: 8.

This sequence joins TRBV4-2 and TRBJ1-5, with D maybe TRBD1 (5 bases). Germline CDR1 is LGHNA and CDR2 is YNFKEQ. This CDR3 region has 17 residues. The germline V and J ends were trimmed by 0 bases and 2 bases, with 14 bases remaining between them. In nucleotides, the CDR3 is TGTGCCAGCAGCCAAGATGCGGGAGGGGCGGGCAATCAGCCCCAGCATTTT. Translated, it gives CASSQDAGGAGNQPQHF.

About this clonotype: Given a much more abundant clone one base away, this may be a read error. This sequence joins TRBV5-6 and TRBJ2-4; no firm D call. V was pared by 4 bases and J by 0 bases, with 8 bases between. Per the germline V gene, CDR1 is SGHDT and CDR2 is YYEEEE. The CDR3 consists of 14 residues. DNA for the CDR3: TGTGCCAGCAGCACAGTGCTAGCCAAAAACATTCAGTACTTC. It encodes CASSTVLAKNIQYF.

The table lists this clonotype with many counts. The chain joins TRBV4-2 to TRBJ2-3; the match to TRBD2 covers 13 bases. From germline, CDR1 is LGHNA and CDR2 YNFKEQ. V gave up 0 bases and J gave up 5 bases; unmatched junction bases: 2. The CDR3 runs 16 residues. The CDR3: CASSQDRTSGGDTQYF. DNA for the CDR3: TGTGCCAGCAGCCAAGATCGGACTAGCGGGGGAGATACGCAGTATTTT.

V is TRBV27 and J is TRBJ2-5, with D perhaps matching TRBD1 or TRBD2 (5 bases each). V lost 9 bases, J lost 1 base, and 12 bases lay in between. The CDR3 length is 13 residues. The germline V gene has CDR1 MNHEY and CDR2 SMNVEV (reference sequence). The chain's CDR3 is CASARDLQETQYF. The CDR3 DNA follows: TGTGCCAGTGCCAGGGACCTCCAAGAGACCCAGTACTTC.

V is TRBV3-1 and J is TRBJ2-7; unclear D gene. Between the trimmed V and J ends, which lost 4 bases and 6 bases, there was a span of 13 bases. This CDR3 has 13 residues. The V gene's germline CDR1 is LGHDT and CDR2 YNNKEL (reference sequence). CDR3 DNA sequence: TGTGCCAGCAGCCGGACGGACCCCTCCGAGCAGTACTTC. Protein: CASSRTDPSEQYF.

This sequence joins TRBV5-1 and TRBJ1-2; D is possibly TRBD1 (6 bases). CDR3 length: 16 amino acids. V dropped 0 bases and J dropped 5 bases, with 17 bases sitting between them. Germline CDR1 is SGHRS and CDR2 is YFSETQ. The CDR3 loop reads CASSLEAGEIRYGYTF. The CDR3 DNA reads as TGCGCCAGCAGCTTGGAGGCAGGGGAAATTCGGTATGGCTACACCTTC.

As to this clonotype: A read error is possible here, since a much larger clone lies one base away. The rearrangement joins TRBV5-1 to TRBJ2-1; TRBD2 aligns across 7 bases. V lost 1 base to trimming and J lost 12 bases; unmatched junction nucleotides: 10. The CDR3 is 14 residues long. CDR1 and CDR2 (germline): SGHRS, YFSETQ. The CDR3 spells CASSLSPPGGGQFF. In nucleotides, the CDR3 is TGCGCCAGCAGCTTGTCACCCCCGGGAGGTGGGCAGTTCTTC.

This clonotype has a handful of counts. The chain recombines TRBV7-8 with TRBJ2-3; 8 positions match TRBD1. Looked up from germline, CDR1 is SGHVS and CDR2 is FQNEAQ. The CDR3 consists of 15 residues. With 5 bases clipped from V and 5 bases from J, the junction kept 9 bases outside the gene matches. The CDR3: CASSPTHRGEDTQYF. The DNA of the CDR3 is TGTGCCAGCAGCCCGACGCACAGGGGGGAAGATACGCAGTATTTT.

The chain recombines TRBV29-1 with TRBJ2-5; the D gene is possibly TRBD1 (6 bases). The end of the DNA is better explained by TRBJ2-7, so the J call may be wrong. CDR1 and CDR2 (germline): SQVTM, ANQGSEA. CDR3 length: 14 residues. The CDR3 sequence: CSVEVSTGTYEQYF. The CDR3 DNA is TGCAGCGTTGAGGTTTCGACAGGAACCTACGAGCAGTACTTC.

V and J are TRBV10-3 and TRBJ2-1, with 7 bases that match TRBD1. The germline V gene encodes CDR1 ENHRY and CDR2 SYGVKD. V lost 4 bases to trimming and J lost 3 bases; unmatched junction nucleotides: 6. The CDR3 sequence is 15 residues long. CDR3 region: CAISGLGQDYNEQFF. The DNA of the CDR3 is TGTGCCATCAGTGGCCTTGGACAGGACTACAATGAGCAGTTCTTC.

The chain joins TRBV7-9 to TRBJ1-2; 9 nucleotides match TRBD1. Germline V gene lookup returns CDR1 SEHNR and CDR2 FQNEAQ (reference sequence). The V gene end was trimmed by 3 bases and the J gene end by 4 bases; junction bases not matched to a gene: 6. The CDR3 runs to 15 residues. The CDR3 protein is CASSLYTQGAYGYTF. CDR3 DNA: TGTGCCAGCAGCTTGTACACACAGGGGGCCTATGGCTACACCTTC.

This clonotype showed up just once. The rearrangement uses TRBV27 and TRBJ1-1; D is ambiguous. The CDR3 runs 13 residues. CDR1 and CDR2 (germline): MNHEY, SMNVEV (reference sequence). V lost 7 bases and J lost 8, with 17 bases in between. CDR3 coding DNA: TGTGCCAGCACCCGACCAGGTGTGTCGGAAGCTTTCTTT. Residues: CASTRPGVSEAFF.

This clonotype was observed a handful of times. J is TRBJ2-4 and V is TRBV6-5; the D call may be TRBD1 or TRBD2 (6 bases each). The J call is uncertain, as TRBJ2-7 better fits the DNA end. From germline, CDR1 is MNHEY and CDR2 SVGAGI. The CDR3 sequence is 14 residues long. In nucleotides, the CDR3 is TGTGCCAGCAGCCCTTTGTCACGGGGGCACGAGCAGTACTTC. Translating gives CASSPLSRGHEQYF.

The CDR3 sequence is CAISDRLANQGIDTQYF. The CDR3 DNA reads as TGTGCCATCAGTGATCGACTAGCCAATCAAGGCATAGATACGCAGTATTTT. This chain uses TRBV10-3 with TRBJ2-3; TRBD2 matches at 7 bases. From germline, CDR1 is ENHRY and CDR2 SYGVKD. Unmatched junction bases numbered 14, after V lost 3 bases and J lost 5 bases. This CDR3 comprises 17 residues.

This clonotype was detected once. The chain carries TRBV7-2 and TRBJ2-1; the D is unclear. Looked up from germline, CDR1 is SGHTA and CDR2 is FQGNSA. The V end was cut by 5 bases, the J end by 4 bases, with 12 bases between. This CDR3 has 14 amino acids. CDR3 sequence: CASSLTVGYNEQFF. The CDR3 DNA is TGTGCCAGCAGCCTCACGGTAGGATACAATGAGCAGTTCTTC.